These T cell receptor beta chains were read from a single sample in a study of T-cell reconstitution after alpha-beta-depleted transplantation in children. From the PCR reads, TCRdb called clonotypes with MiXCR, one entry per CDR3 protein. The data hold fewer than 700,000 distinct CDR3 sequences, with over 10% observed a single time. The source material was PBMCs, mostly from graft donor cells, sampled 360 days after TCRalphabeta/CD19-depleted stem cell transplant. The source is a male patient between 5 and 17 years old who had a stem cell transplant for acute myeloid leukemia, so the T cells may come from the graft donor. Both conserved end residues are part of each CDR3. Each record gives: D gene, clone size, V gene, J gene, CDR3 DNA, CDR3 protein. A D gene is named only where the DNA matches it firmly. Clone size is given for some rows only: seen once, a few or many times, or a class if the clone is expanded.

D gene: TRBD1
clone size: .
V gene: TRBV7-2
J gene: TRBJ2-7
CDR3 DNA: TGTGCCAGCAGCTTAGCCGCAGGGGGCGTGTTCGATCCCTTATTCTCCTACGAGCAGTACTTC
CDR3 protein: CASSLAAGGVFDPLFSYEQYF

D gene: TRBD2
clone size: .
V gene: TRBV29-1
J gene: TRBJ2-1
CDR3 DNA: TGCAGCGTTGATTTGACGGGGGGTTACAATGAGCAGTTCTTC
CDR3 protein: CSVDLTGGYNEQFF

D gene: .
clone size: .
V gene: TRBV10-3
J gene: TRBJ2-2
CDR3 DNA: TGTGCCATCAGTGAGACGAAGGGAGGCACCGGGGAGCTGTTTTTT
CDR3 protein: CAISETKGGTGELFF

D gene: TRBD2
clone size: many
V gene: TRBV7-2
J gene: TRBJ2-3
CDR3 DNA: TGTGCCAGCAGCTTAAGCGGGGCGGAAGATACGCAGTATTTT
CDR3 protein: CASSLSGAEDTQYF

D gene: TRBD2
clone size: few
V gene: TRBV29-1
J gene: TRBJ2-3
CDR3 DNA: TGCAGCACTAGGGGAGGGGCAGATACGCAGTATTTT
CDR3 protein: CSTRGGADTQYF

D gene: .
clone size: .
V gene: TRBV20-1
J gene: TRBJ2-6
CDR3 DNA: TGCAGTGCGACTGCCGGGAGTGCGCACGTCCTGACTTTC
CDR3 protein: CSATAGSAHVLTF

D gene: .
clone size: many
V gene: TRBV5-6
J gene: TRBJ1-5
CDR3 DNA: TGTGCCAGCAGCTTGGGGGACGCTCTGGGCAATCAGCCCCAGCATTTT
CDR3 protein: CASSLGDALGNQPQHF

D gene: .
clone size: few
V gene: TRBV20-1
J gene: TRBJ2-3
CDR3 DNA: TGCAGTGCTAGGCGCCCAACCGGGTATACGCAGTATTTT
CDR3 protein: CSARRPTGYTQYF

D gene: TRBD1
clone size: .
V gene: TRBV7-3
J gene: TRBJ2-3
CDR3 DNA: TGTGCCAGCAGCCCTAAACGGGACAGGGGGCGGTGGGATACGCAGTATTTT
CDR3 protein: CASSPKRDRGRWDTQYF

D gene: TRBD1
clone size: few
V gene: TRBV30
J gene: TRBJ1-5
CDR3 DNA: TGTGCCTGGAGTACGGGGACAGGGTGGCCTCAGCCCCAGCATTTT
CDR3 protein: CAWSTGTGWPQPQHF

D gene: .
clone size: .
V gene: TRBV7-8
J gene: TRBJ2-1
CDR3 DNA: TGTGCCAGCAGCGTAGTAACGGGTGGGAATGAGCAGTTCTTC
CDR3 protein: CASSVVTGGNEQFF

D gene: .
clone size: .
V gene: TRBV18
J gene: TRBJ1-2
CDR3 DNA: TGTGCCAGCTCGGCGAGGGATGGCTACACCTTC
CDR3 protein: CASSARDGYTF

D gene: .
clone size: many
V gene: TRBV7-8
J gene: TRBJ2-7
CDR3 DNA: TGTGCCAGCAGCTCGTCCGGGACTCTCAACCCCTACGAGCAGTACTTC
CDR3 protein: CASSSSGTLNPYEQYF

D gene: TRBD1
clone size: .
V gene: TRBV19
J gene: TRBJ2-7
CDR3 DNA: TGTGCCAGTAGTCGGTACGGGACAGGGGTCTACGAGCAGTACTTC
CDR3 protein: CASSRYGTGVYEQYF

D gene: .
clone size: few
V gene: TRBV11-2
J gene: TRBJ2-1
CDR3 DNA: TGTGCCAGCAGCTTCCTCAACCCTCCCACTAGGGATGAGTTCTTC
CDR3 protein: CASSFLNPPTRDEFF

D gene: TRBD2
clone size: .
V gene: TRBV24-1
J gene: TRBJ2-7
CDR3 DNA: TGTGCCACCAGTGACGGGGGGACCTACGAGCAGTACTTC
CDR3 protein: CATSDGGTYEQYF

D gene: .
clone size: few
V gene: TRBV7-9
J gene: TRBJ1-4
CDR3 DNA: TGTGCCAGCAGCTCGGATGCGGACAGTGGTGAAAAACTGTTTTTT
CDR3 protein: CASSSDADSGEKLFF

D gene: .
clone size: .
V gene: TRBV7-9
J gene: TRBJ2-5
CDR3 DNA: TGTGCCAGCAGCCCGGCGGCTGTTTCGGGGATCCAAGAGACCCAGTACTTC
CDR3 protein: CASSPAAVSGIQETQYF

D gene: TRBD1
clone size: .
V gene: TRBV14
J gene: TRBJ2-1
CDR3 DNA: TGTGCCAGCAGCCGCCTTGGACAGGCCTATTCGTACAATGAGCAGTTCTTC
CDR3 protein: CASSRLGQAYSYNEQFF

D gene: .
clone size: few
V gene: TRBV20-1
J gene: TRBJ2-7
CDR3 DNA: TGCAGTGCTAGAGATCCCCCAGGGCAGTACTTC
CDR3 protein: CSARDPPGQYF

D gene: TRBD2
clone size: many
V gene: TRBV20-1
J gene: TRBJ2-7
CDR3 DNA: TGCAGTGCTAGAGGGGGGAGCGGGAGGGAAATCGTGCAGTACTTC
CDR3 protein: CSARGGSGREIVQYF

D gene: TRBD1
clone size: few
V gene: TRBV5-1
J gene: TRBJ1-2
CDR3 DNA: TGCGCCAGCAGCCCCCGGCTGACAGGGGATCATGGCTACACCTTC
CDR3 protein: CASSPRLTGDHGYTF

D gene: .
clone size: many
V gene: TRBV9
J gene: TRBJ2-1
CDR3 DNA: TGTGCCAGCAGCGTGCGCACGGCGGCATACAATGAGCAGTTCTTC
CDR3 protein: CASSVRTAAYNEQFF

D gene: .
clone size: .
V gene: TRBV6-1
J gene: TRBJ2-2
CDR3 DNA: TGTGCCAGCAGTCGAACAGGGTCGGGCACCGGGGAGCTGTTTTTT
CDR3 protein: CASSRTGSGTGELFF

D gene: .
clone size: .
V gene: TRBV6-1
J gene: TRBJ2-1
CDR3 DNA: TGTGCCAGCGCCTTTCAGGGGCCGCGCCTCAATGAGCAGTTCTTC
CDR3 protein: CASAFQGPRLNEQFF

D gene: .
clone size: few
V gene: TRBV28
J gene: TRBJ1-2
CDR3 DNA: TGTGCCAGTCGGGTTAACTATGGCTACACCTTC
CDR3 protein: CASRVNYGYTF

D gene: .
clone size: few
V gene: TRBV30
J gene: TRBJ1-4
CDR3 DNA: TGTGCCTTTGAATGGGACGGCATAAGGAGAAAACTGTTTTTT
CDR3 protein: CAFEWDGIRRKLFF

D gene: .
clone size: .
V gene: TRBV7-2
J gene: TRBJ2-7
CDR3 DNA: TGTGCCAGCAGCTTACCGACTAGCTACGAGCAGTACTTC
CDR3 protein: CASSLPTSYEQYF

D gene: .
clone size: few
V gene: TRBV20-1
J gene: TRBJ2-3
CDR3 DNA: TGCAGTGCCAATAGAGATTTACTAGTGGAGGCAGATACGCAGTATTTT
CDR3 protein: CSANRDLLVEADTQYF

D gene: .
clone size: .
V gene: TRBV6-2/TRBV6-3
J gene: TRBJ2-7
CDR3 DNA: TGTGCCAGCAGTCCGCGAACAGCTCCCTACGAGCAGTACTTC
CDR3 protein: CASSPRTAPYEQYF

D gene: .
clone size: .
V gene: TRBV20-1
J gene: TRBJ2-7
CDR3 DNA: TGCAGTGCTAGAGGGACTTCTAATCCCTACGAGCAGTACTTC
CDR3 protein: CSARGTSNPYEQYF

D gene: TRBD1
clone size: few
V gene: TRBV12-5
J gene: TRBJ1-1
CDR3 DNA: TGTGCTAGTGGAGCCGGACAGGGTGGCACTGAAGCTTTCTTT
CDR3 protein: CASGAGQGGTEAFF

D gene: .
clone size: few
V gene: TRBV20-1
J gene: TRBJ2-5
CDR3 DNA: TGCAGTGCTAGCAGGGCGGGGTCGGTGGCTCCAGAGACCCAGTACTTC
CDR3 protein: CSASRAGSVAPETQYF

D gene: .
clone size: .
V gene: TRBV29-1
J gene: TRBJ1-4
CDR3 DNA: TGCAGCGTTGATAGGGCAGCTAATGAAAAACTGTTTTTT
CDR3 protein: CSVDRAANEKLFF

D gene: .
clone size: .
V gene: TRBV6-5
J gene: TRBJ1-6
CDR3 DNA: TGTGCCAGCAGTTACTCTTGGGAATATAATTCACCCCTCCACTTT
CDR3 protein: CASSYSWEYNSPLHF

D gene: TRBD2
clone size: .
V gene: TRBV7-3
J gene: TRBJ2-3
CDR3 DNA: TGTGCCAGCAGCTTATTTCCTAGCGGGAGGATCCTCCCAGATACGCAGTATTTT
CDR3 protein: CASSLFPSGRILPDTQYF

D gene: TRBD1
clone size: many
V gene: TRBV24-1
J gene: TRBJ2-1
CDR3 DNA: TGTGCCACCAGTGATTTGACAGGGGTTGAGCAGTTCTTC
CDR3 protein: CATSDLTGVEQFF

D gene: TRBD2
clone size: once
V gene: TRBV11-1
J gene: TRBJ2-3
CDR3 DNA: TGTGCCAGCAGCTCCCGACTAGCGGGAGTTTCAGATACGCAGTATTTT
CDR3 protein: CASSSRLAGVSDTQYF

D gene: TRBD2
clone size: .
V gene: TRBV20-1
J gene: TRBJ2-1
CDR3 DNA: TGCAGTGCAAGCATACTAGCGGGAGATTTTAATGAGCAGTTCTTC
CDR3 protein: CSASILAGDFNEQFF

D gene: .
clone size: .
V gene: TRBV20-1
J gene: TRBJ1-1
CDR3 DNA: TGCAGTGCTAGCTACGCGGCCTACCCTGAAGCTTTCTTT
CDR3 protein: CSASYAAYPEAFF

D gene: .
clone size: .
V gene: TRBV7-9
J gene: TRBJ1-1
CDR3 DNA: TGTGCCAGCAGTCGAACCCCACCGAACACTGAAGCTTTCTTT
CDR3 protein: CASSRTPPNTEAFF

D gene: .
clone size: .
V gene: TRBV11-1
J gene: TRBJ2-7
CDR3 DNA: TGTGCCAGCAGCTCTCCGGGCCGCCCTATAGAGCAGTACTTC
CDR3 protein: CASSSPGRPIEQYF

D gene: TRBD1
clone size: few
V gene: TRBV28
J gene: TRBJ2-5
CDR3 DNA: TGTGCCAGCAGTGTAAACGGTCAGGGGGCCAATTTCCAAGAGACCCAGTACTTC
CDR3 protein: CASSVNGQGANFQETQYF

D gene: TRBD1
clone size: few
V gene: TRBV20-1
J gene: TRBJ2-1
CDR3 DNA: TGCAGTGCGCTGGACAGGCACTCCTACAATGAGCAGTTCTTC
CDR3 protein: CSALDRHSYNEQFF

D gene: TRBD2
clone size: many
V gene: TRBV10-3
J gene: TRBJ2-5
CDR3 DNA: TGTGCCATCAGTCAGCTAGCGGACCAAGAGACCCAGTACTTC
CDR3 protein: CAISQLADQETQYF

D gene: TRBD2
clone size: .
V gene: TRBV20-1
J gene: TRBJ2-1
CDR3 DNA: TGCAGTGCTAGAGACAGTCTAGCGGGACTTGAGCAGTTCTTC
CDR3 protein: CSARDSLAGLEQFF

D gene: .
clone size: few
V gene: TRBV3-1
J gene: TRBJ2-7
CDR3 DNA: TGTGCCAGCACCCCGGGGACCCGCTACGAGCAGTACTTC
CDR3 protein: CASTPGTRYEQYF

D gene: .
clone size: .
V gene: TRBV28
J gene: TRBJ2-7
CDR3 DNA: TGTGCCAGCAGCCCACCCAGGCCTTCCTACGAGCAGTACTTC
CDR3 protein: CASSPPRPSYEQYF